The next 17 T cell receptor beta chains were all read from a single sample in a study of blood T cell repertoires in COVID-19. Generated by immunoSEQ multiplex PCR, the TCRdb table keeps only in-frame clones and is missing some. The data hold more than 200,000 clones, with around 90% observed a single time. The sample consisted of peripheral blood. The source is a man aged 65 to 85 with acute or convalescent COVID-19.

CDR3 bases: TGTGCCAGCAGCTTGCGATCTAGCGGGAGACTAATCGGGGAGCTGTTTTTT. Translated, it gives CASSLRSSGRLIGELFF. This chain joins TRBV7-8 and TRBJ2-2; 10 positions match TRBD2. CDR3 length: 17 amino acids. Trimming took 3 bases from V and 7 from J; bases not matched to a gene: 11. Germline-derived CDR1 and CDR2 are SGHVS and FQNEAQ.

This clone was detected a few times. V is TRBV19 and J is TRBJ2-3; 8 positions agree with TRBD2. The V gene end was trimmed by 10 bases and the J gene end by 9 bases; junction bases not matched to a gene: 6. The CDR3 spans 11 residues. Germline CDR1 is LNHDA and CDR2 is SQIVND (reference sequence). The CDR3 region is CAIQAGDTQYF. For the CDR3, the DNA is TGTGCCATCCAAGCGGGAGACACGCAGTATTTT.

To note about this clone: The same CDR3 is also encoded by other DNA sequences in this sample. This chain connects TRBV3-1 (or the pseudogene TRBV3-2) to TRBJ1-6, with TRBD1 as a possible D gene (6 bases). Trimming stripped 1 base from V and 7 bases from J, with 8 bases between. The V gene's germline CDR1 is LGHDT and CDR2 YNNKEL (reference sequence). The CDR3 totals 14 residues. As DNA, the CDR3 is TGTGCCAGCAGCCAAGGTCAGGGGAATTCACCCCTCCACTTT. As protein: CASSQGQGNSPLHF.

DNA for the CDR3: TGCGCCAGCGGAATCGGACAGGGAATCTCCTACGAGCAGTACTTC. Its translation: CASGIGQGISYEQYF. The rearrangement links TRBV5-1 to TRBJ2-7; 8 bases align to TRBD1. Germline CDR1 reads SGHRS; CDR2 reads YFSETQ. The CDR3 is 15 residues long. J was trimmed by 0 bases and V by 7 bases; bases with no gene match: 9.

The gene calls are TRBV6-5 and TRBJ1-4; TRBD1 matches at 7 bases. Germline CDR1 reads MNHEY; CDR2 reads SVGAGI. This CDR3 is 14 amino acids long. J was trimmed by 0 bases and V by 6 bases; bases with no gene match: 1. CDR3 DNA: TGTGCCAGCAGGACAGGGTCAACTAATGAAAAACTGTTTTTT. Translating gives CASRTGSTNEKLFF.

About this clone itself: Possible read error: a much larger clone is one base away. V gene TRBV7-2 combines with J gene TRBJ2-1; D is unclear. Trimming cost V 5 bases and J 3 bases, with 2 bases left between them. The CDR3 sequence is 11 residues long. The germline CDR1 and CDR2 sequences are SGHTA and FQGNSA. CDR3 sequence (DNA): TGTGCCAGCAGCCGCTACAATGAGCAGTTCTTC. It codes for CASSRYNEQFF.

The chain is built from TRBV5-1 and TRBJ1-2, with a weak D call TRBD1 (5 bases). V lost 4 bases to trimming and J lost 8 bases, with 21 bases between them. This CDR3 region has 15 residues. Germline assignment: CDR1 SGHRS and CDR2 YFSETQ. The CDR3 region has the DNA TGCGCCAGCAGCCCAACGACGGGGGGAGCTATCGGCTACACCTTC. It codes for CASSPTTGGAIGYTF.

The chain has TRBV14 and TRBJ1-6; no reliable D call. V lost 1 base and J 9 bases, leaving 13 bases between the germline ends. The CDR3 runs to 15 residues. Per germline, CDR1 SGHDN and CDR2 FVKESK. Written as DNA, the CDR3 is TGTGCCAGCAGCCAAGTCCGAGGTTTAAGTTCACCCCTCCACTTT. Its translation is CASSQVRGLSSPLHF.

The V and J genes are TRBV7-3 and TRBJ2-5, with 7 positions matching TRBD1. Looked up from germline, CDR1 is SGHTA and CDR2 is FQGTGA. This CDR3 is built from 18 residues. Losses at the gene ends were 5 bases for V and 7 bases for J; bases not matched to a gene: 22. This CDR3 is CASSIDRDRLRSGWTQYF. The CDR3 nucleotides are TGTGCCAGCAGCATCGACCGGGACAGACTCCGATCTGGTTGGACCCAGTACTTC.

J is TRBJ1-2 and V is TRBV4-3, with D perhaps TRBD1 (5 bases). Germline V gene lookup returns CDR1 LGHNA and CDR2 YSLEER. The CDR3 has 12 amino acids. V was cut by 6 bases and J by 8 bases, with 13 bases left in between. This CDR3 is CASRSSGGGYTF. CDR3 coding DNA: TGCGCCAGCAGAAGCAGCGGGGGGGGCTACACCTTC.

CDR3 in DNA: TGTGCCATCAGTGAAGCTTTGGGACTAGCGGGAGGCTCCTACAATGAGCAGTTCTTC. Its translation is CAISEALGLAGGSYNEQFF. V is TRBV10-3 and J is TRBJ2-1, with 15 bases identical to TRBD2. The germline V gene encodes CDR1 ENHRY and CDR2 SYGVKD. V lost 3 bases to trimming and J lost 0 bases; unmatched junction nucleotides: 6. CDR3 length equals 19 residues.

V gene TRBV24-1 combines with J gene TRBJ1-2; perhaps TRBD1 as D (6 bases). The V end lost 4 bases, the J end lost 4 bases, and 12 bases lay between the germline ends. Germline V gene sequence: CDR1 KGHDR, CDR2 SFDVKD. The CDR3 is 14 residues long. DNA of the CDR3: TGTGCCACCAGTGACTACGACAGGACCTATGGCTACACCTTC. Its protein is CATSDYDRTYGYTF.

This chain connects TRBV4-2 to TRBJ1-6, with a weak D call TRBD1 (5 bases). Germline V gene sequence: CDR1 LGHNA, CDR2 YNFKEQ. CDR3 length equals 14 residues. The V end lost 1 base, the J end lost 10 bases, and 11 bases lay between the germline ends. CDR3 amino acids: CASSQARGRSPLHF. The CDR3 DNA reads TGTGCCAGCAGCCAAGCTAGGGGTAGGTCACCCCTCCACTTT.

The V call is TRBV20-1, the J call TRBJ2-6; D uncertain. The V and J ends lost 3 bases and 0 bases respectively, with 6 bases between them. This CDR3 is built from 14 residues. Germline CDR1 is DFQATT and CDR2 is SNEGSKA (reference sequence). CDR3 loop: CSASARSGANVLTF. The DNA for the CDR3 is TGCAGTGCTAGTGCGCGCTCTGGGGCCAACGTCCTGACTTTC.

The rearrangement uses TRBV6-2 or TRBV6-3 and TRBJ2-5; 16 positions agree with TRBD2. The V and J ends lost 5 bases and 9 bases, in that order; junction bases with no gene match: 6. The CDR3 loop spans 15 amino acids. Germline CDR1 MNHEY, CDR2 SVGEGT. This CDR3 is CASSPQGLAGGSQYF. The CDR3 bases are TGTGCCAGCAGTCCCCAGGGACTAGCGGGAGGGTCCCAGTACTTC.

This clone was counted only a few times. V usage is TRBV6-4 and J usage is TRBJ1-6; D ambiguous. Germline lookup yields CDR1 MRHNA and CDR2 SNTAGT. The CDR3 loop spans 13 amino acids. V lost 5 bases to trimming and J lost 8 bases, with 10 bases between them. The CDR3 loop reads CASSTGLDSPLHF. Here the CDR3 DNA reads TGTGCCAGCAGTACGGGATTAGATTCACCCCTCCACTTT.

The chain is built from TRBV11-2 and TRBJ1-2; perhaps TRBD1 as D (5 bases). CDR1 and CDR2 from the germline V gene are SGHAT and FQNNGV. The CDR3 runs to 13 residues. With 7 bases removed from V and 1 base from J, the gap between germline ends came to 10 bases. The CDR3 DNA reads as TGTGCCAGCACCTCGGACAATAACTATGGCTACACCTTC. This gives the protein CASTSDNNYGYTF.